This T cell receptor beta chain emerged from a study of technical replicates of blood from several donors. Only a few counts were recorded for this clone. CDR3 length equals 15 residues. Germline V lookup: CDR1 PRHDT, CDR2 FYEKMQ (reference sequence). V gave up 6 bases and J gave up 2 bases; unmatched junction bases: 7. The table came from immunoSEQ multiplex PCR; TCRdb's copy has only in-frame clones and leaves some out. The table has about 94,000 clones, almost 96% seen once. Sequencing was carried out using T cells isolated from PBMCs. This TCR derives from a human donor in good health. V gene TRBV13 combines with J gene TRBJ1-2, with TRBD1 matching 9 bases. The CDR3 region has the DNA TGTGCCAGCAGTAGTACCGGGACAGGGAACTATGGCTACACCTTC. This gives the protein CASSSTGTGNYGYTF.